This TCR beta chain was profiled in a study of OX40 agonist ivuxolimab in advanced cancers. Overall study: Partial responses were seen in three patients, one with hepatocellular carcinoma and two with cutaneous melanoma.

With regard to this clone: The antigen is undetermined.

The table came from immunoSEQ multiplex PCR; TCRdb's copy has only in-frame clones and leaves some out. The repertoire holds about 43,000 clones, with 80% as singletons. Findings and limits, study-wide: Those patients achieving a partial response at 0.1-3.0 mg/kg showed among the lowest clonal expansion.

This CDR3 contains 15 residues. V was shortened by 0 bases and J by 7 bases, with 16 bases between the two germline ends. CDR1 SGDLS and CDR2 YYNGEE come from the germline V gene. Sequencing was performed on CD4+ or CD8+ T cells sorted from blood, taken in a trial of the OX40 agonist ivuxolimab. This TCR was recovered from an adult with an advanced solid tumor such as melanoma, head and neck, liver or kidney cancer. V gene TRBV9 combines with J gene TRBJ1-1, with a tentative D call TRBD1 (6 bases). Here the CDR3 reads CASSVGGLRGGEAFF. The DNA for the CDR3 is TGTGCCAGCAGCGTAGGTGGGCTCAGGGGAGGTGAAGCTTTCTTT.